The 16 T cell receptor beta chains presented below share a single source sample, sequenced in a study of T cell changes during pregnancy in multiple sclerosis. The protocol was immunoSEQ multiplex PCR, while the TCRdb copy is restricted to in-frame clones and leaves out a portion. Of 70,000 to 80,000 clones in the sample, around 94% were seen once. The specimen was peripheral blood, collected in the third trimester of pregnancy. The receptors were sampled from a female donor with multiple sclerosis, enrolled in a pregnancy study.

V is TRBV7-2 and J is TRBJ2-7, with TRBD2 matching 9 bases. The germline CDR1 and CDR2 sequences are SGHTA and FQGNSA. Trimming cost V 5 bases and J 1 base; bases outside gene matches: 6. This CDR3 has 15 amino acids. Here the CDR3 DNA reads TGTGCCAGCAGCCCCGGGCGGGGGGGGTCCTACGAGCAGTACTTC. Translation: CASSPGRGGSYEQYF.

The rearrangement joins TRBV11-2 to TRBJ2-7; 7 bases fit TRBD2. Germline CDR1 reads SGHAT; CDR2 reads FQNNGV. The CDR3 totals 14 residues. Trimming removed 3 bases from V and 1 base from J; junction bases left unmatched: 3. The CDR3 sequence is CASSLGGGSYEQYF. As DNA, the CDR3 is TGTGCCAGCAGCTTGGGCGGGGGATCCTACGAGCAGTACTTC.

V usage is TRBV2 and J usage is TRBJ2-7; the match to TRBD2 covers 14 bases. CDR3 length equals 20 residues. Germline CDR1 reads SNHLY; CDR2 reads FYNNEI. The V segment lost 2 bases and the J segment 0 bases; nucleotides outside the gene matches: 12. This CDR3 is CASSESSPGTSGGSSYEQYF. As DNA, the CDR3 is TGTGCCAGCAGTGAATCATCCCCGGGGACTAGCGGGGGTTCCTCCTACGAGCAGTACTTC.

The chain couples TRBV11-2 to TRBJ1-3, with 7 bases matching TRBD1. Looked up from germline, CDR1 is SGHAT and CDR2 is FQNNGV. The CDR3 loop spans 15 amino acids. Germline trimming cut 7 bases from V and 3 bases from J; bases unmatched to any gene: 9. The CDR3 nucleotides are TGTGCCAGCAACCAACGGGACAGCCTTGGAAACACCATATATTTT. Encoded protein: CASNQRDSLGNTIYF.

This clone has more than one count but fewer than ten. The chain is built from TRBV7-6 and TRBJ1-5, with unresolved D. Germline CDR1 is SGHVS and CDR2 is FNYEAQ. The CDR3 spans 13 residues. V dropped 1 base and J dropped 5 bases, with 6 bases sitting between them. CDR3 in amino acids: CASSLVSDQPQHF. As DNA, the CDR3 is TGTGCCAGCAGCTTAGTGTCGGATCAGCCCCAGCATTTT. Complete variable domain (other parts from reference TRBV7-6 and TRBJ1-5): GAGVSQSPRYKVTKRGQDVALRCDPISGHVSLYWYRQALGQGPEFLTYFNYEAQQDKSGLPNDRFSAERPEGSISTLTIQRTEQRDSAMYRCASSLVSDQPQHFGDGTRLSIL.

The chain employs TRBV19 and TRBJ2-2, with D possibly TRBD2 on 6 matching bases. V was shortened by 4 bases and J by 4 bases, with 13 bases between the two germline ends. Germline lookup yields CDR1 LNHDA and CDR2 SQIVND (reference sequence). The CDR3 contains 15 residues. In DNA, the CDR3 is TGTGCCAGTAGTACGGGGACTGTCTCCACCGGGGAGCTGTTTTTT. Translating it yields CASSTGTVSTGELFF. Variable domain in full (rest from reference TRBV19 and TRBJ2-2): DGGITQSPKYLFRKEGQNVTLSCEQNLNHDAMYWYRQDPGQGLRLIYYSQIVNDFQKGDIAEGYSVSREKKESFPLTVTSAQKNPTAFYLCASSTGTVSTGELFFGEGSRLTVL.

The rearrangement joins TRBV2 to TRBJ1-1; D is ambiguous. The CDR3 loop spans 13 amino acids. Germline values: CDR1 SNHLY, CDR2 FYNNEI. The V end was cut by 0 bases, the J end by 3 bases, with 5 bases between. CDR3 sequence reads: CASSEAEDTEAFF. The CDR3 DNA follows: TGTGCCAGCAGTGAAGCGGAGGACACTGAAGCTTTCTTT. The full variable domain, rest sourced from reference TRBV2 and TRBJ1-1, is EPEVTQTPSHQVTQMGQEVILRCVPISNHLYFYWYRQILGQKVEFLVSFYNNEISEKSEIFDDQFSVERPDGSNFTLKIRSTKLEDSAMYFCASSEAEDTEAFFGQGTRLTVV.

The chain recombines TRBV6-1 with TRBJ2-2; TRBD1 aligns across 8 bases. The ends lost 6 bases at V and 2 bases at J; junction bases unmatched: 5. Per germline, CDR1 MNHNS and CDR2 SASEGT. CDR3 length: 15 amino acids. CDR3 amino acids: CASRVQGANTGELFF. DNA of the CDR3: TGTGCCAGCAGAGTGCAGGGGGCCAACACCGGGGAGCTGTTTTTT.

This sequence joins TRBV7-2 and TRBJ2-5, with 7 bases that match TRBD2. This CDR3 is built from 14 residues. V shed 1 base and J 4 bases; nucleotides not matched to a gene: 3. The germline gives CDR1 SGHTA, CDR2 FQGNSA. CDR3 bases: TGTGCCAGCAGCTTAGTTGGCGGGGGAGAGACCCAGTACTTC. Translating it yields CASSLVGGGETQYF.

This chain links TRBV11-1 with TRBJ2-5; 8 bases fit TRBD2. CDR1 is SGHAT, CDR2 FQDESV, per germline (reference sequence). V dropped 3 bases and J dropped 3; count of bases not matched to a gene: 3. The CDR3 sequence is 14 residues long. DNA of the CDR3: TGTGCCAGCAGCTTGCTAGCGGGTGAAGAGACCCAGTACTTC. Amino acid sequence: CASSLLAGEETQYF.

V and J are TRBV9 and TRBJ1-2, with no clear D. The germline V gene has CDR1 SGDLS and CDR2 YYNGEE. This CDR3 comprises 14 residues. V lost 4 bases, J lost 4 bases, and 14 bases lay in between. The CDR3 sequence is CASSSLSSPYGYTF. DNA of the CDR3: TGTGCCAGCAGCTCACTGTCGTCACCCTATGGCTACACCTTC.

The genes are TRBV19 and TRBJ1-4; a weak D match, TRBD1 (6 bases). V was clipped by 5 bases and J by 3 bases, with 10 bases between them. In germline, CDR1 is LNHDA, CDR2 SQIVND (reference sequence). The CDR3 sequence is 14 residues long. CDR3 nucleotide sequence: TGTGCCAGTAGTTCGACAGGAGCTAATGAAAAACTGTTTTTT. Protein product: CASSSTGANEKLFF.

V gene TRBV2 combines with J gene TRBJ1-4; D is uncertain. Germline CDR1 reads SNHLY; CDR2 reads FYNNEI. This CDR3 comprises 17 residues. Trimming shortened V by 6 bases and J by 0 bases, and 17 bases separated the two germline ends. The CDR3 reads CASRVELIPSTNEKLFF. The CDR3 DNA reads as TGTGCCAGCAGGGTGGAGTTAATCCCCTCAACTAATGAAAAACTGTTTTTT.

The chain has TRBV30 and TRBJ1-6; tentatively, D is TRBD1 (5 bases). Per the germline V gene, CDR1 is GTSNPN and CDR2 is SVGIG (reference sequence). The CDR3 totals 18 residues. Between the trimmed V and J ends, which lost 5 bases and 1 base, there was a span of 21 bases. The DNA of the CDR3 is TGTGCCTGGGCCCTACGGGGGGGGACGAGATCCTATAATTCACCCCTCCACTTT. It specifies CAWALRGGTRSYNSPLHF.

This clone was seen just once. The chain recombines TRBV7-6 with TRBJ2-1; D may be TRBD1 (5 bases). V was shortened by 2 bases and J by 2 bases, with 13 bases between the two germline ends. The CDR3 sequence is 16 residues long. Germline CDR1 is SGHVS and CDR2 is FNYEAQ. CDR3 region: CASSLNGQSAYNEQFF. Here the CDR3 DNA reads TGTGCCAGCAGCTTAAACGGACAATCAGCCTACAATGAGCAGTTCTTC.

The rearrangement links TRBV11-3 to TRBJ2-7; 9 bases line up with TRBD2. V lost 2 bases, J lost 0 bases, and 5 bases stayed unmatched. The CDR3 extends over 16 amino acids. Germline V gene data show CDR1 as SGHNT and CDR2 as YENEEA. The CDR3 loop reads CASSLSAGGYSYEQYF. Written as DNA, the CDR3 is TGTGCCAGCAGCTTAAGTGCGGGGGGGTACTCCTACGAGCAGTACTTC.